This is a list of T cell receptor beta chains from one sample in a study of OX40 agonist ivuxolimab in advanced cancers. Libraries were prepared by immunoSEQ multiplex PCR; TCRdb keeps only in-frame clonotypes and omits some of them. The sample has tens of thousands of clones, 90% to 95% seen once. Specimen: CD4+ or CD8+ T cells sorted from blood, collected in a trial of the OX40 agonist ivuxolimab. The receptors originated from an adult with an advanced solid tumor such as melanoma, head and neck, liver or kidney cancer. Both conserved end residues are part of each CDR3. The D gene is left open where the match is weak. Size tells how often a clone was seen (once, few, many) or the class of an expanded clone, and some rows leave it out.

CAWRRGYSPLHF,TGTGCCTGGAGACGAGGGTACTCACCCCTCCACTTT,NA,TRBJ1-6,TRBV30,NA
CASSELGGGSAEAFF,TGTGCCAGCAGTGAATTGGGGGGTGGGAGCGCTGAAGCTTTCTTT,NA,TRBJ1-1,TRBV25-1,NA
CASLVRRRCGQPQHF,TGTGCCAGCCTTGTGAGGAGGCGATGCGGACAGCCCCAGCATTTT,NA,TRBJ1-5,TRBV12-1,NA
CASSESVGGFGNTIYF,TGTGCCAGCAGTGAATCAGTAGGGGGCTTTGGAAACACCATATATTTT,NA,TRBJ1-3,TRBV6-1,TRBD1
CASSNLRGLNQPQHF,TGTGCCAGCAGTAACCTGAGAGGACTCAATCAGCCCCAGCATTTT,NA,TRBJ1-5,TRBV2,NA
CASSLEGTGLYEQYF,TGTGCCAGCAGCCTCGAAGGGACAGGGTTATACGAGCAGTACTTC,NA,TRBJ2-7,TRBV11-3,TRBD1
CASSFAGELFF,TGTGCTAGCAGCTTCGCAGGGGAGCTGTTTTTT,NA,TRBJ2-2,TRBV7-7,NA
CASSLVPQGAETQYF,TGCGCCAGCAGCTTGGTCCCCCAGGGGGCCGAGACCCAGTACTTC,NA,TRBJ2-5,TRBV5-1,TRBD1
CASSMGAGGNQPQHF,TGTGCCAGTAGTATGGGGGCAGGGGGCAATCAGCCCCAGCATTTT,NA,TRBJ1-5,TRBV19,NA
CASSLEGGYGYTF,TGTGCCAGCAGCTTAGAGGGCGGCTATGGCTACACCTTC,NA,TRBJ1-2,TRBV11-2,NA
CASSSGPSEQYF,TGTGCCAGCAGCTCGGGACCATCCGAGCAGTACTTC,NA,TRBJ2-7,TRBV7-8,NA
CASSQGPGGGTQYF,TGCGCCAGCAGCCAAGGCCCCGGGGGGGGGACCCAGTACTTC,once,TRBJ2-5,TRBV4-1,TRBD2
CASSQPVQGDNEQFF,TGCGCCAGCAGCCAGCCGGTACAGGGGGACAATGAGCAGTTCTTC,NA,TRBJ2-1,TRBV4-1,TRBD1
CASSVFGTGGETQYF,TGTGCCAGCAGTGTTTTCGGGACAGGAGGGGAGACCCAGTACTTC,NA,TRBJ2-5,TRBV2,TRBD1
CASSEVGTSGRGGYEQYF,TGTGCCAGCAGTGAAGTTGGGACTAGCGGGAGGGGGGGGTACGAGCAGTACTTC,NA,TRBJ2-7,TRBV6-1,TRBD2
CASSQVAGVNEQFF,TGTGCCAGCAGCCAGGTAGCGGGAGTTAATGAGCAGTTCTTC,once,TRBJ2-1,TRBV2,TRBD2
CASSDRQGAREKLFF,TGTGCCAGCAGTGACCGACAGGGGGCCAGGGAAAAACTGTTTTTT,once,TRBJ1-4,TRBV28,TRBD1
CASSPPGTSGNIQYF,TGTGCCAGCAGTCCCCCCGGGACTAGCGGAAACATTCAGTACTTC,NA,TRBJ2-4,TRBV6-5,TRBD2
CASSPRLAGGQGTQYF,TGTGCCAGCAGTCCGCGACTAGCGGGAGGGCAGGGGACCCAGTACTTC,NA,TRBJ2-5,TRBV27,TRBD2
CASSQDSYNEQFF,TGTGCCAGTAGCCAGGACTCCTACAATGAGCAGTTCTTC,NA,TRBJ2-1,TRBV19,NA
CASSIPRGNNNQPQHF,TGTGCCAGTAGTATACCCCGGGGTAATAACAATCAGCCCCAGCATTTT,once,TRBJ1-5,TRBV19,NA
CASSLNSYEQYF,TGTGCCAGCAGCTTGAACAGCTACGAGCAGTACTTC,NA,TRBJ2-7,TRBV5-6,NA
CASSPPQAKNTEAFF,TGTGCCAGCTCACCACCTCAGGCAAAAAACACTGAAGCTTTCTTT,NA,TRBJ1-1,TRBV18,NA
CASSQDSSGNTIYF,TGCGCCAGCAGCCAAGACAGCTCTGGAAACACCATATATTTT,once,TRBJ1-3,TRBV4-1,NA
CASSVEGSGRTDTQYF,TGTGCCAGCAGCGTAGAAGGTAGCGGACGCACAGATACGCAGTATTTT,NA,TRBJ2-3,TRBV9,NA
CAISESRGTEAFF,TGTGCCATCAGTGAGTCCCGGGGCACTGAAGCTTTCTTT,NA,TRBJ1-1,TRBV10-3,NA
CASSGGGGPNIQYF,TGTGCCAGCAGTGGGGGGGGCGGACCAAACATTCAGTACTTC,NA,TRBJ2-4,TRBV28,NA
CASSEARVAHEQYF,TGTGCCAGCAGTGAAGCGCGAGTGGCGCACGAGCAGTACTTC,NA,TRBJ2-7,TRBV2,NA
CASRPTGTSMTQYF,TGCGCCAGCAGACCGACCGGGACTAGCATGACCCAGTACTTC,NA,TRBJ2-5,TRBV5-1,TRBD2
CASSPGTASPYEQYF,TGCGCCAGCAGCCCGGGGACGGCCTCCCCCTACGAGCAGTACTTC,NA,TRBJ2-7,TRBV5-1,NA
CASSQELSGRSSYNEQFF,TGCGCCAGCAGCCAAGAGCTGTCGGGGAGGTCCTCCTACAATGAGCAGTTCTTC,NA,TRBJ2-1,TRBV4-3,NA
CASSLEGISYEQYF,TGCGCCAGCAGCTTGGAAGGAATCTCCTACGAGCAGTACTTC,NA,TRBJ2-7,TRBV5-1,NA
CASSGGQGYEQYF,TGTGCCAGCAGCGGGGGACAGGGTTACGAGCAGTACTTC,NA,TRBJ2-7,TRBV7-6,TRBD1
CAISGGQGDTQYF,TGTGCCATCAGTGGAGGTCAGGGGGATACGCAGTATTTT,once,TRBJ2-3,TRBV10-3,NA
CAWSAPPGTQYF,TGTGCCTGGAGTGCCCCGCCGGGGACCCAGTACTTC,few,TRBJ2-5,TRBV30,NA
CASSYSEGALTEAFF,TGTGCCAGCAGTTACTCGGAGGGGGCCCTAACTGAAGCTTTCTTT,NA,TRBJ1-1,TRBV6-6,TRBD1